These 27 T cell receptor beta chains originate from one sample sequenced in a study of shared clonotypes between healthy human individuals. Produced via immunoSEQ multiplex PCR; TCRdb's table is partial and in-frame only. The sample has approximately 640,000 clones, less than 95% seen once; the top ten hold 30% to 35%. What was sequenced was memory CD8+ T cells from PBMCs. Documented subset: CD45RO+ cells pooled with CCR7-negative TemRA cells. The receptors originated from a man younger than 35 in good health. Some clones in this sample may be carry-over from other donors' samples.

Worth noting for this clone: Different DNA sequences within this sample yield the same CDR3. CDR3 in DNA: TGTGCCAGCAGCCCGACAGCCTACTCTGGAAACACCATATATTTT. Protein sequence: CASSPTAYSGNTIYF. This chain uses TRBV6-5 with TRBJ1-3; tentatively, D is TRBD1 (5 bases). CDR1 is MNHEY, CDR2 SVGAGI, per germline. Trimming took off 6 bases at V and 0 bases at J, with 12 bases between the two ends. The CDR3 runs to 15 residues.

The genes are TRBV5-1 and TRBJ2-7, with D maybe TRBD2 (6 bases). The CDR3 has 15 amino acids. With 0 bases removed from V and 2 bases from J, the gap between germline ends came to 12 bases. CDR1 and CDR2 from the germline V gene are SGHRS and YFSETQ. Written as DNA, the CDR3 is TGCGCCAGCAGCTTGGTGGGACTCCGGGCCTACGAGCAGTACTTC. As protein: CASSLVGLRAYEQYF.

The chain couples TRBV29-1 to TRBJ1-5; D may be TRBD1 (5 bases). This CDR3 region has 13 residues. Trimming took 7 bases from V and 7 from J, leaving 17 bases between them. Per germline, CDR1 SQVTM and CDR2 ANQGSEA. CDR3: CSAAAGFGQPQHF. DNA of the CDR3: TGCAGCGCTGCCGCAGGGTTTGGGCAGCCCCAGCATTTT.

The chain recombines TRBV10-1 with TRBJ2-7, with 7 positions matching TRBD1. The CDR3 extends over 17 amino acids. J was trimmed by 1 base and V by 2 bases; bases with no gene match: 11. Germline V gene data show CDR1 as WNHNN and CDR2 as SYGVQD (reference sequence). The CDR3 coding sequence is TGCGCCAGCAGTGAGATAGCCCCTGGGACAGAGTCCTACGAGCAGTACTTC. Its translation is CASSEIAPGTESYEQYF.

This clone was counted a few times. The V gene is TRBV29-1, the J gene TRBJ1-1; D remains unclear. This CDR3 is built from 11 residues. Deletions cut 7 bases from V and 4 bases from J, with 10 bases between. Germline V CDR1 and CDR2: SQVTM, ANQGSEA. CDR3 protein: CSALRTTEAFF. The CDR3 bases are TGCAGCGCCCTCAGGACCACTGAAGCTTTCTTT.

The genes are TRBV28 and TRBJ1-1, with 8 nucleotides matching TRBD1. The CDR3 sequence is 15 residues long. J lost 0 bases, V lost 8 bases, and 8 bases had no gene match. Germline lookup yields CDR1 MDHEN and CDR2 SYDVKM. Here the CDR3 reads CASRLAGGLNTEAFF. Here the CDR3 DNA reads TGTGCCAGCCGGCTCGCAGGGGGCCTGAACACTGAAGCTTTCTTT.

V gene TRBV4-2 combines with J gene TRBJ2-2, with 7 bases matching TRBD1. Germline-derived CDR1 and CDR2 are LGHNA and YNFKEQ. Trimming cost V 4 bases and J 6 bases; bases outside gene matches: 5. This CDR3 region has 14 residues. The CDR3 coding sequence is TGTGCCAGCAGCCCCTGGACAGGATCCGGGGAGCTGTTTTTT. Translation: CASSPWTGSGELFF.

The chain joins TRBV14 to TRBJ2-7; the D gene is possibly TRBD1 (5 bases). The CDR3 runs to 15 residues. Germline V gene sequence: CDR1 SGHDN, CDR2 FVKESK. V lost 0 bases and J 2 bases, leaving 11 bases between the germline ends. CDR3 DNA sequence: TGTGCCAGCAGCCAAGATTTTGACAGACCCTACGAGCAGTACTTC. Amino acids: CASSQDFDRPYEQYF.

V is TRBV13 and J is TRBJ1-2; 11 positions agree with TRBD1. Looked up from germline, CDR1 is PRHDT and CDR2 is FYEKMQ (reference sequence). V was pared by 11 bases and J by 3 bases, with 5 bases of the junction left unmatched. The CDR3 is made up of 13 amino acids. CDR3 in DNA: TGTGCCGCGGGACAGGGGGGAGACTATGGCTACACCTTC. This gives the protein CAAGQGGDYGYTF.

The CDR3 loop is CASSLSAGGVPYEQYF. For the CDR3, the DNA is TGTGCCAGCAGTTTATCGGCAGGGGGGGTTCCCTACGAGCAGTACTTC. The V call is TRBV27, the J call TRBJ2-7; D may correspond to TRBD1 or TRBD2 (7 bases each). V dropped 0 bases and J dropped 2 bases, with 14 bases sitting between them. The CDR3 is 16 amino acids. Germline CDR1 MNHEY, CDR2 SMNVEV (reference sequence).

V and J are TRBV28 and TRBJ2-3; 7 bases line up with TRBD2. The CDR3 covers 18 residues. Trimming cost V 2 bases and J 4 bases; bases outside gene matches: 15. The germline V gene encodes CDR1 MDHEN and CDR2 SYDVKM. The CDR3 protein is CASSLGSGGGPLSDTQYF. CDR3 nucleotide sequence: TGTGCCAGCAGTTTAGGATCCGGGGGAGGGCCCCTCTCAGATACGCAGTATTTT.

The chain carries TRBV6-1 and TRBJ2-7; the match to TRBD2 covers 10 bases. This CDR3 contains 16 residues. In germline, CDR1 is MNHNS, CDR2 SASEGT. V shed 2 bases and J 2 bases; nucleotides not matched to a gene: 6. CDR3 bases: TGTGCCAGCAGTGAAAGAGGGACTAGCGAGACCTACGAGCAGTACTTC. It specifies CASSERGTSETYEQYF.

The genes are TRBV7-9 and TRBJ1-1; 7 positions agree with TRBD1. V lost 4 bases to trimming and J lost 1 base; unmatched junction nucleotides: 6. Per the germline V gene, CDR1 is SEHNR and CDR2 is FQNEAQ (reference sequence). This CDR3 region has 15 residues. In DNA, the CDR3 is TGTGCCAGCAGCTCGAACAGGGGCCGGAACACTGAAGCTTTCTTT. The encoded protein is CASSSNRGRNTEAFF.

The V gene is TRBV15, the J gene TRBJ1-1; D might be TRBD1 (5 bases). The length of the CDR3 is 13 residues. V was shortened by 9 bases and J by 0 bases, with 11 bases between the two germline ends. Germline V lookup: CDR1 LNHNV, CDR2 YYDKDF (reference sequence). In DNA form, the CDR3 reads TGTGCCACTAGGGGTTCCATGAACACTGAAGCTTTCTTT. Amino acid sequence: CATRGSMNTEAFF.

The CDR3 DNA follows: TGTGCCAGCAGCCAAGACAGGGGGCATCAGCCCCAGCATTTT. Translating it yields CASSQDRGHQPQHF. The chain uses TRBV7-9 and TRBJ1-5; 10 bases are shared with TRBD1. Germline CDR1 and CDR2: SEHNR and FQNEAQ (reference sequence). CDR3 length equals 14 residues. V gave up 5 bases and J gave up 5 bases; unmatched junction bases: 3. Together with reference TRBV7-9 and TRBJ1-5, the CDR3 gives the full variable domain: DTGVSQNPRHKITKRGQNVTFRCDPISEHNRLYWYRQTLGQGPEFLTYFQNEAQLEKSRLLSDRFSAERPKGSFSTLEIQRTEQGDSAMYLCASSQDRGHQPQHFGDGTRLSIL.

The rearrangement joins TRBV19 to TRBJ2-7, with D maybe TRBD1 (6 bases). The germline V gene has CDR1 LNHDA and CDR2 SQIVND (reference sequence). The V end was cut by 6 bases, the J end by 3 bases, with 18 bases between. The CDR3 is 15 residues long. Here the CDR3 reads CASSDKTGQLYEQYF. The DNA of the CDR3 is TGTGCCAGTAGCGATAAAACCGGACAGCTCTACGAGCAGTACTTC.

The rearrangement links TRBV27 to TRBJ2-1; D uncertain. CDR1 is MNHEY, CDR2 SMNVEV, per germline (reference sequence). The length of the CDR3 is 15 residues. With 2 bases removed from V and 0 bases from J, the gap between germline ends came to 8 bases. CDR3 nucleotide sequence: TGTGCCAGCAGTTTAAAGAGGTACTCCTACAATGAGCAGTTCTTC. It specifies CASSLKRYSYNEQFF.

This chain links TRBV5-1 with TRBJ1-1; unclear D gene. Germline CDR1 SGHRS, CDR2 YFSETQ. This CDR3 region has 10 residues. V was cut by 0 bases and J by 11 bases, with 5 bases left in between. The CDR3 loop is CASSLVGAFF. In DNA form, the CDR3 reads TGCGCCAGCAGCTTGGTCGGGGCTTTCTTT. The complete variable domain, with remaining parts taken from reference TRBV5-1 and TRBJ1-1, reads KAGVTQTPRYLIKTRGQQVTLSCSPISGHRSVSWYQQTPGQGLQFLFEYFSETQRNKGNFPGRFSGRQFSNSRSEMNVSTLELGDSALYLCASSLVGAFFGQGTRLTVV.

The V gene is TRBV7-9, the J gene TRBJ1-2; TRBD1 agrees at 7 bases. CDR3 length equals 15 residues. The trim removed 1 base at V and 6 bases at J, leaving 8 bases unmatched. In germline, CDR1 is SEHNR, CDR2 FQNEAQ (reference sequence). The DNA of the CDR3 is TGTGCCAGCAGCTTAGGGGTAGGGGGCGTTCATGGCTACACCTTC. It encodes CASSLGVGGVHGYTF.

The chain recombines TRBV4-3 with TRBJ1-4; 9 nucleotides line up with TRBD1. With V trimmed by 0 bases and J by 12 bases, 8 bases remained unmatched. CDR1 is LGHNA, CDR2 YSLEER, per germline. The CDR3 runs to 15 residues. The chain's CDR3 is CASSQDPGQGRELFF. CDR3 DNA sequence: TGCGCCAGCAGCCAAGACCCGGGACAGGGAAGGGAACTGTTTTTT.

The chain employs TRBV9 and TRBJ1-4; D gene ambiguous. The CDR3 has 14 residues. The V gene's germline CDR1 is SGDLS and CDR2 YYNGEE. Trimming removed 0 bases from V and 4 bases from J, with 7 bases in between. The CDR3 DNA follows: TGTGCCAGCAGCGTAGGCGGCGTTAATGAAAAACTGTTTTTT. This encodes CASSVGGVNEKLFF.

This chain links TRBV19 with TRBJ1-1, with 8 positions matching TRBD1. Germline CDR1 is LNHDA and CDR2 is SQIVND (reference sequence). Trimming cost V 3 bases and J 0 bases; bases outside gene matches: 9. The length of the CDR3 is 17 residues. In DNA form, the CDR3 reads TGTGCCAGTAGTATCTATTTGGGGACAGGCATGAACACTGAAGCTTTCTTT. This encodes CASSIYLGTGMNTEAFF. The full variable domain, rest sourced from reference TRBV19 and TRBJ1-1, is DGGITQSPKYLFRKEGQNVTLSCEQNLNHDAMYWYRQDPGQGLRLIYYSQIVNDFQKGDIAEGYSVSREKKESFPLTVTSAQKNPTAFYLCASSIYLGTGMNTEAFFGQGTRLTVV.

In nucleotides, the CDR3 is TGTGCCAGCAGGGGCCTCCCTGGCCTACTAGCGGGAGGGTACGAGCAGTACTTC. Translating it yields CASRGLPGLLAGGYEQYF. V and J are TRBV2 and TRBJ2-7, with 13 positions matching TRBD2. Germline V gene sequence: CDR1 SNHLY, CDR2 FYNNEI. CDR3 length equals 18 residues. J was trimmed by 4 bases and V by 6 bases; bases with no gene match: 15.

A note on this clone: The same CDR3 can be traced to other DNA sequences in this sample. The V and J genes are TRBV9 and TRBJ1-1; no reliable D call. Germline values: CDR1 SGDLS, CDR2 YYNGEE. Trimming cost V 2 bases and J 0 bases, with 8 bases left between them. This CDR3 is 14 amino acids long. The CDR3 coding sequence is TGTGCCAGCAGCGTTGGACGGATGAACACTGAAGCTTTCTTT. Protein: CASSVGRMNTEAFF.

Worth noting for this clone: Other DNA sequences in the same sample also yield this CDR3. V usage is TRBV5-6 and J usage is TRBJ1-2; D perhaps matches TRBD1 (5 bases). The CDR3 length is 14 residues. In germline, CDR1 is SGHDT, CDR2 YYEEEE. The ends were cut back, 2 bases at V and 7 bases at J, with 15 bases in the middle. CDR3: CASSFSGVARGYTF. The CDR3 nucleotides are TGTGCCAGCAGCTTCTCGGGGGTGGCTCGTGGCTACACCTTC.

The chain links TRBV10-1 to TRBJ2-3; 7 bases fit TRBD2. With 9 bases clipped from V and 2 bases from J, the junction kept 5 bases outside the gene matches. The CDR3 has 13 residues. The V gene's germline CDR1 is WNHNN and CDR2 SYGVQD (reference sequence). The CDR3: CARRDYPTDTQYF. The CDR3 DNA sequence: TGCGCCAGACGGGACTACCCCACAGATACGCAGTATTTT.

This chain joins TRBV14 and TRBJ2-5; perhaps TRBD1 as D (7 bases). Germline assignment: CDR1 SGHDN and CDR2 FVKESK. This CDR3 region has 15 residues. V was trimmed by 0 bases and J by 4 bases, leaving 12 bases between them. The CDR3 DNA reads as TGTGCCAGCAGCCAAGATTGGCAGGGGGGAGAGACCCAGTACTTC. Its protein product is CASSQDWQGGETQYF. Based on the CDR3 plus reference TRBV14 and TRBJ2-5, the full variable domain is EAGVTQFPSHSVIEKGQTVTLRCDPISGHDNLYWYRRVMGKEIKFLLHFVKESKQDESGMPNNRFLAERTGGTYSTLKVQPAELEDSGVYFCASSQDWQGGETQYFGPGTRLLVL.